The clone carrying this T cell receptor beta chain turned up a few times. The sample originates from a study of blood T cell repertoires in COVID-19. On the study more broadly: T cells, B-cell-depleted T cells, or PBMCs supplied cDNA or gDNA.

With 4 bases clipped from V and 0 bases from J, the junction kept 12 bases outside the gene matches. CDR1 SEHNR and CDR2 FQNEAQ come from the germline V gene (reference sequence). The CDR3 has 18 amino acids. Repertoires were generated with immunoSEQ multiplex PCR, while TCRdb's copy carries only in-frame clones and drops some. The table has roughly 20,000 clones, approximately 78% seen once. The chain combines TRBV7-9 with TRBJ1-3; TRBD1 aligns across 7 bases. Specimen: peripheral blood. The source of this sequence is a man aged 55-75 years with acute or convalescent COVID-19. The CDR3, as DNA: TGTGCCAGCAGCTCCGGGACAGTAATGGCTTTCTCTGGAAACACCATATATTTT. Translated, it gives CASSSGTVMAFSGNTIYF.